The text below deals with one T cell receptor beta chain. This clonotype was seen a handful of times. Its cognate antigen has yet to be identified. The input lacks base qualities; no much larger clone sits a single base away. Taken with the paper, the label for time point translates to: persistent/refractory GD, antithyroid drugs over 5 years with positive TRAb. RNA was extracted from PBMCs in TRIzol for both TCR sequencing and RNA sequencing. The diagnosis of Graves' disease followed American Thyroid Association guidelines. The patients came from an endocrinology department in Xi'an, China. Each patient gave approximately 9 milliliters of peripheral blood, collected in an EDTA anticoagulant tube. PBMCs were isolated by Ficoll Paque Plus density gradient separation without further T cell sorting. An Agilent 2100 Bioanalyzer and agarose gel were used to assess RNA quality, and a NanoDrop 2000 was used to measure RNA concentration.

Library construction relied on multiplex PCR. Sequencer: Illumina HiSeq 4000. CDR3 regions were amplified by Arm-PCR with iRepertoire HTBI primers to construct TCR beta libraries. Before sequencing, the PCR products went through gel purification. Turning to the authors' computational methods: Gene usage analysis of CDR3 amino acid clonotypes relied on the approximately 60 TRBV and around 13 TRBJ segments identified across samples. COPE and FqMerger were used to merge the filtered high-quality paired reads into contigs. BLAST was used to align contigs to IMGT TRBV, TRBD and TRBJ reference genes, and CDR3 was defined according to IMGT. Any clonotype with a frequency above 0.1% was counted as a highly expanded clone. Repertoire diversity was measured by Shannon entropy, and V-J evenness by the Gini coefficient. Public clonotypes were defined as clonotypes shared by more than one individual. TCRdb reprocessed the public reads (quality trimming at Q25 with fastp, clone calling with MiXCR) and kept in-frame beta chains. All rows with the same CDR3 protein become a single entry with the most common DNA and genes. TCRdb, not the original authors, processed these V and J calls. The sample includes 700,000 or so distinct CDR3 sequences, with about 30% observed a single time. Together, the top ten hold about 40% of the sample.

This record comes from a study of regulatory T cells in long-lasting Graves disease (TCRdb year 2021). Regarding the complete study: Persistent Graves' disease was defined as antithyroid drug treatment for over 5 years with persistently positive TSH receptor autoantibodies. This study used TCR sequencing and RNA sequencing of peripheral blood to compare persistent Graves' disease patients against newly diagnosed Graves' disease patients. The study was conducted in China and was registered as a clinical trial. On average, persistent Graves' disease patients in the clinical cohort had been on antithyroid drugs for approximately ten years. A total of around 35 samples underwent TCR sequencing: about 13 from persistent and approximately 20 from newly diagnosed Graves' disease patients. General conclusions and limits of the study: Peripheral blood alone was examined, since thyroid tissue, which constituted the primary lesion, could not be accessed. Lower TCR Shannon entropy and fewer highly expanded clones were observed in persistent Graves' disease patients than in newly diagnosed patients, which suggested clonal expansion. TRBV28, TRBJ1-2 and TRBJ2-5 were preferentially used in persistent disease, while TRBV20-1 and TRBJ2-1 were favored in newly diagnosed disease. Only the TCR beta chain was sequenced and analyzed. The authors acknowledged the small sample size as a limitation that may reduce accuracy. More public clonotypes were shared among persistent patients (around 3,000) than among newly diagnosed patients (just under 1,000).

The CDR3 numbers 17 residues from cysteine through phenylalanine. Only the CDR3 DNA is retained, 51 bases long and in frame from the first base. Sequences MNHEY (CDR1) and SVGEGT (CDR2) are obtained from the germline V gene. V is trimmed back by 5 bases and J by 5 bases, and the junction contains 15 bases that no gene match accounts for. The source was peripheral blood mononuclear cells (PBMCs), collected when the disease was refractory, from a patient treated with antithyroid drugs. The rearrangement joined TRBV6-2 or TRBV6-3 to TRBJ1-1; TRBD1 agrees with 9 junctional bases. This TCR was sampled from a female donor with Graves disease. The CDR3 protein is CASSHGTPDRGGTEAFF. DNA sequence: TGTGCCAGCAGTCACGGCACCCCGGACAGGGGAGGAACTGAAGCTTTCTTT.